Reported below is one TCR beta chain. What it binds is not known. In building TCR beta libraries, iRepertoire HTBI primers were used together with Arm-PCR of CDR3 regions. Each CDR3 protein gets one entry after TCRdb re-called the multiplex PCR reads with MiXCR. The repertoire includes 350,000 to 550,000 distinct CDR3 sequences, around 15% of them detected once, and approximately 15% sits in the top ten. Time point defined: newly diagnosed GD, antithyroid drugs for less than 3 months. There was RNA extracted from PBMCs, and the TCR library was made from it. One endocrinology department in Xi'an, China, was where patients came from. With 2 bases removed from V and 5 bases from J, the gap between germline ends came to 25 bases. The CDR3 extends over 18 amino acids. Germline CDR1 is SGHTA and CDR2 is FQGNSA. The record originates from a study of regulatory T cells in long-lasting Graves disease. General study findings and limits: With persistent disease, TRBV28, TRBJ1-2 and TRBJ2-5 were the favored segments.

The data were also submitted as part of a second study, on T cells in Graves' hyperthyroidism and ophthalmopathy. As that report states: The authors' 13 V-J model separated ophthalmopathy from stable hyperthyroidism.

The sequences come from peripheral blood mononuclear cells (PBMCs), collected at new diagnosis, from a patient treated with antithyroid drugs. The sequence derives from a woman aged 50 to 60 with Graves disease. The chain is built from TRBV7-2 and TRBJ2-7, with D perhaps TRBD1 (6 bases). In DNA form, the CDR3 reads TGTGCCAGCAGCTTATATTCCTCCGTTTTGGTACAGGGTAACGAGCAGTACTTC. Protein product: CASSLYSSVLVQGNEQYF.